This TCR beta chain was found in a study of HIV-infected patients and healthy controls. Across the study: The CD4:CD8 ratio increased slightly in early therapy, but CD8 counts showed no consistent change. Study-wide points: HIV+ repertoires were severely depleted of MAIT alpha-chain CDR3s, unlike healthy controls. Compared with healthy controls, HIV-infected patients showed less CDR3 sharing between individuals. Compared with controls, mean Gini indices were significantly raised in HIV-infected repertoires, possibly indicating oligoclonality.

Antiretroviral therapy had run roughly three months, about 14 weeks, before follow-up blood collection. The repertoire came from unfractionated whole blood and reflected all unsorted peripheral T cells. V was clipped by 3 bases and J by 7 bases, with 16 bases between them. Germline V gives CDR1 LNHDA, CDR2 SQIVND (reference sequence). The CDR3 is 14 amino acids. This clonotype was observed at least ten times. As yet, its antigen is unknown. 450 to 600 ng RNA was reverse transcribed with alpha and beta constant-region primers. Alpha and beta chain libraries were made separately by chain-specific third strand synthesis with multiplexing indices. One entry per CDR3 protein, called by TCRdb with MiXCR from the 5' RACE reads. The sample has some 8,600 distinct CDR3 sequences; roughly 8.1% are singletons.

Sequenced here: blood, sampled during antiretroviral therapy. The sequence was obtained from an adult with HIV infection. This chain connects TRBV19 to TRBJ2-7; perhaps TRBD1 as D (6 bases). CDR3 coding DNA: TGTGCCAGTAGTATTCAGGGGCTTGAGAGGGAGCAGTACTTC. Its translation: CASSIQGLEREQYF.